The source of this TCR beta chain is a study of blood T cell repertoires in COVID-19 (dated by TCRdb to about 2020). A note on the overall study: Samples covering the acute and convalescent phases of COVID-19 were provided by collaborators in the United States, Italy and Spain. The repertoires were released in a freely available public database intended as a resource for research on the immune response to SARS-CoV-2. The sample metadata nearly always contained a de-identified subject ID, COVID-19 status, age in years and sex. The samples were drawn from two sources: the first 160 participants of the ongoing ImmuneRACE study, and 950 to 1,500 subjects contributed by 6 global collaborators. Where HLA class I and class II types were available, the types were taken from metadata supplied by the sample provider, not from assay-based typing. Subjects who had been exposed to COVID-19, were actively infected with it, or had recovered from it provided the deeply sampled blood TCRbeta repertoires that made up the dataset. The prospective study material was composed of cDNA or gDNA derived from T cells, B-cell-depleted T cells, or PBMCs.

The paper's findings and limits, for the study overall: How much clinical and demographic metadata was included differed by source and by participant, and the metadata was provided uncurated.

TCRbeta CDR3 regions were amplified from genomic DNA by means of the immunoSEQ Assay, a bias-controlled multiplex PCR. As for how the authors treated the data: Nucleated cell counts per sample were estimated from amplification of reference gene primers within the assay. Sequence reads were collapsed and filtered to measure the absolute abundance of every unique TCRbeta CDR3 rearrangement. For each sample, productive Simpson clonality was calculated by taking the square root of Simpson's diversity index across productive rearrangements. TCRdb stores this immuneACCESS table with in-frame sequences only. Part of the clones is absent; in the studies checked, under half of the shortfall reflects unresolved V genes, and no reason is known for the rest. V, J and clone size are those of that table, while D and trimming were read from the DNA. The sample data list 100,000 to 150,000 clones, and roughly 89% of these were observed just once. The top ten clones comprise about 4.4% of the sample.

In Seattle, one collaborating source enrolled patients while the infection was active and tracked those patients longitudinally over the course of disease. Collaborating institutions collected whole blood in K2EDTA tubes following their own protocols. Collaborator samples were shipped for TCRbeta analysis as frozen whole blood, isolated PBMCs, or DNA extracted from either sample type. The CDR3 goes from the cysteine to the phenylalanine over 15 residues. Just the 45-base CDR3 DNA is kept, in frame starting at base 1. Per the germline V gene, MNHGY is the CDR1 and SAAAGT is the CDR2. V gives up 6 bases and J gives up 4 bases, and the segment between their germline ends measures 15 bases. With respect to this clone: Its specific antigen is unknown. No much larger clonotype is one base removed from it; base qualities were not supplied.

The source material was peripheral blood. The sequence was collected from a man aged 55 to 70 with COVID-19, enrolled during active disease. The rearranged segments are TRBV6-8 and TRBJ1-4; the D region possibly corresponds to TRBD1 (5 bases align). The CDR3 sequence is CASRHKTVINEKLFF. At the DNA level, the sequence is TGTGCCAGCAGACATAAGACAGTAATTAATGAAAAACTGTTTTTT.